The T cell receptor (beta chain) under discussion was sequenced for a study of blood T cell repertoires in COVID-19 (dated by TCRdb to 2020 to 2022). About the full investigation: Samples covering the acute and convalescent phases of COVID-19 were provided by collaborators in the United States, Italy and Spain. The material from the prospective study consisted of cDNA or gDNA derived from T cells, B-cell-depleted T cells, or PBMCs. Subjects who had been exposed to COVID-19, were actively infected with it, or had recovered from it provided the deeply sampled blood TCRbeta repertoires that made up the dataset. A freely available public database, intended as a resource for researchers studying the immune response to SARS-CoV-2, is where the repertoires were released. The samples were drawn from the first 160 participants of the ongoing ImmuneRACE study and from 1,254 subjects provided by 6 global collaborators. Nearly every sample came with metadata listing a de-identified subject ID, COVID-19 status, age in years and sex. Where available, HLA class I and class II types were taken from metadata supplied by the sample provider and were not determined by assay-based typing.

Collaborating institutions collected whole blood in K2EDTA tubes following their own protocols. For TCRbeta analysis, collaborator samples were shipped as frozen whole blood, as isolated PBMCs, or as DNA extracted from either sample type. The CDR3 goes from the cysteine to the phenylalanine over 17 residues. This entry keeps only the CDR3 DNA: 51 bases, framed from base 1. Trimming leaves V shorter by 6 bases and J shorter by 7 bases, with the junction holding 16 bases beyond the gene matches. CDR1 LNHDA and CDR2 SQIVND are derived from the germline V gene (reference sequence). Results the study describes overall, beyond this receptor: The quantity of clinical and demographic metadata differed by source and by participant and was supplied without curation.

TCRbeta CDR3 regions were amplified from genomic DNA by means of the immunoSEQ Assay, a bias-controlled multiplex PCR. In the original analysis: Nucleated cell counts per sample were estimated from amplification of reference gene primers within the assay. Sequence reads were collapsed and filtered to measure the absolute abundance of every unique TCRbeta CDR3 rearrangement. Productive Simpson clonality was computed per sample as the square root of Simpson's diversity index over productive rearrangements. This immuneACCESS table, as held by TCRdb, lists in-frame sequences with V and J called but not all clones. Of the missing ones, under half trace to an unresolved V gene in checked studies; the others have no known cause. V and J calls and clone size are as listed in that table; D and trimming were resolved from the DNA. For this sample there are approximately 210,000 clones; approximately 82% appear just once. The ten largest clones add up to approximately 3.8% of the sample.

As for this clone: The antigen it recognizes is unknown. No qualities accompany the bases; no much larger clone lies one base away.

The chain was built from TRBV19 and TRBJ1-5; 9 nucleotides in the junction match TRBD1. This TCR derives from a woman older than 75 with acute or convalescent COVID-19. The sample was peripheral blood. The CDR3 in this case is CASSLGTGPVVGQPQHF. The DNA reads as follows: TGTGCCAGTAGCCTTGGGACAGGGCCGGTTGTAGGACAGCCCCAGCATTTT.